This T cell receptor (beta chain) was identified in a study of T cell clones after liver transplantation. Study as a whole: TCRbeta sequencing after a pre-transplant mixed lymphocyte reaction identified graft-donor-reactive clones, later tracked in post-transplant blood. General observations from the study: Low donor cell numbers restricted donor-reactive repertoire measurement in a couple of subjects.

Using immunoSEQ multiplex PCR, the repertoire was profiled, and TCRdb retains in-frame clones only, with some absent. There are 12,000 to 15,000 clones in the sample; around 90% occur only once, and around 47% lies in the top ten. This clone was seen only once. Its antigen is not identified. One end of the junction is discordant with germline, which a read error may explain. The CDR3 length is 13 residues. CDR1 and CDR2 from the germline V gene are MNHNY and SVGAGI (reference sequence). V is TRBV6-6 and J is TRBJ1-2; TRBD1 might be the D (5 bases). The sample in question was CD8+ T cells from blood, obtained before liver transplant. This receptor was identified in a human donor who received a liver transplant. This CDR3 is CASSYPGGGLTVF. CDR3 nucleotides: TGTGCCAGCAGTTACCCCGGCGGGGGTTTGACAGTTTTC.